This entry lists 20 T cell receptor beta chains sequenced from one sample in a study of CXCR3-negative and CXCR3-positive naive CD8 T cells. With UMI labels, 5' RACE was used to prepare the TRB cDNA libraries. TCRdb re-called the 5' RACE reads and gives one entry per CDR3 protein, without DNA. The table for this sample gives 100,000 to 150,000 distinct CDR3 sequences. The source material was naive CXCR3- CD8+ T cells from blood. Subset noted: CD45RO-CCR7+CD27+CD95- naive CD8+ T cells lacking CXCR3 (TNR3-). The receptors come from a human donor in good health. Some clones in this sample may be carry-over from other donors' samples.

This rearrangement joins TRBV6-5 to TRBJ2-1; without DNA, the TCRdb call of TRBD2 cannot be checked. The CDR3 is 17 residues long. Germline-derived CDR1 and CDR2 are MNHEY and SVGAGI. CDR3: CASSRGSGRESYNEQFF.

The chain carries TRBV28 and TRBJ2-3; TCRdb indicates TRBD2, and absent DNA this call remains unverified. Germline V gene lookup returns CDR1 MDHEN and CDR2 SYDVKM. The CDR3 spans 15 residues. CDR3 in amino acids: CASSPSGFLTDTQYF.

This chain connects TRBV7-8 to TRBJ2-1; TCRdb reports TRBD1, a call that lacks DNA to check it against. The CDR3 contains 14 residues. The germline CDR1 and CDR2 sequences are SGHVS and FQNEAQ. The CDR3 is CASSDHTGGDEQFF.

The CDR3 region is CASSPGTSLGTDTQYF. This chain uses TRBV18 with TRBJ2-3; the TCRdb call, TRBD2, lacks DNA for checking. Germline values: CDR1 KGHSH, CDR2 LQKENI. The length of the CDR3 is 16 residues.

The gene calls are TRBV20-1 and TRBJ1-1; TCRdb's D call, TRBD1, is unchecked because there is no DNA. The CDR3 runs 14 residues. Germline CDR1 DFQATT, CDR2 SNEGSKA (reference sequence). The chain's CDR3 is CSAGPGQKDTEAFF.

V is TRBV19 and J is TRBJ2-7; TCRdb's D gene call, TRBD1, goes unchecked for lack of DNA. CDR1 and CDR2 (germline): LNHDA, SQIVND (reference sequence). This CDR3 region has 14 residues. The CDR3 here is CASSIGTPSYEQYF.

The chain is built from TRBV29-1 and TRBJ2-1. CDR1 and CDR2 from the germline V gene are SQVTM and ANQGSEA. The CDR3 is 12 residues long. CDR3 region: CSVEDLANEQFF.

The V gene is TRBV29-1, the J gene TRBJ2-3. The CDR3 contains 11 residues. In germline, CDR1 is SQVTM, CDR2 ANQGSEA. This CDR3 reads CSVETHNTQYF.

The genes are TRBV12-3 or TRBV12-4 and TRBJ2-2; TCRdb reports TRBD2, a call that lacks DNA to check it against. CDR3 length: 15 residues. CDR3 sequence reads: CASTNSRDFTGELFF.

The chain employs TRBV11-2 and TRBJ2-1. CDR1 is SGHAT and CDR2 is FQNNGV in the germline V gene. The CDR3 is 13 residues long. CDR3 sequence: CASSLAGAHEQFF.

CDR3: CASSWDGGYEQYF. The gene calls are TRBV5-1 and TRBJ2-7; TCRdb selects TRBD1, and the lack of DNA leaves this call unchecked. The CDR3 is 13 residues long. The germline V gene encodes CDR1 SGHRS and CDR2 YFSETQ.

CDR3 protein: CASSDHAGGPYEQYF. V and J are TRBV28 and TRBJ2-7; the TRBD2 assignment by TCRdb is unverifiable without DNA. CDR3 length: 15 residues. CDR1 is MDHEN, CDR2 SYDVKM, per germline.

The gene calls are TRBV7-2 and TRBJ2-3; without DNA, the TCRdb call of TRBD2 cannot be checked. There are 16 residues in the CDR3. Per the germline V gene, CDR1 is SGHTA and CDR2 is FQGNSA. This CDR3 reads CASSLVGGLSTDTQYF.

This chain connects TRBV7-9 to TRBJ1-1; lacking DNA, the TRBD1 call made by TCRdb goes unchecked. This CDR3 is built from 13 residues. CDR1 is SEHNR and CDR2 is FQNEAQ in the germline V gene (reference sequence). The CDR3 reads CASNRGSFTEAFF.

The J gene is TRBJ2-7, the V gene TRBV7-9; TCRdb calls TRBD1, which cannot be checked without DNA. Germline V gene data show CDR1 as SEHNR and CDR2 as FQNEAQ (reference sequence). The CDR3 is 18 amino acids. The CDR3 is CASSSYYPGQGAGHEQYF.

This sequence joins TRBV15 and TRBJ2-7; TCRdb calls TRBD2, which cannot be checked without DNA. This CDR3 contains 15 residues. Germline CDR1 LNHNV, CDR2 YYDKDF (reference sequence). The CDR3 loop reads CATSREASVTYEQYF.

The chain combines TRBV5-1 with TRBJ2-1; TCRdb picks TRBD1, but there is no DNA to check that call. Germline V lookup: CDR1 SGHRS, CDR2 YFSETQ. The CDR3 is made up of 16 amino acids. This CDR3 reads CASSKAGTGFYNEQFF.

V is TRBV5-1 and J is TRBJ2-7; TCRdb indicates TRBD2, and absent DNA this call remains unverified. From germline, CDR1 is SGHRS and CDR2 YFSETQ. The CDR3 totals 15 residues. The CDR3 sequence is CASSLASGHSYEQYF.

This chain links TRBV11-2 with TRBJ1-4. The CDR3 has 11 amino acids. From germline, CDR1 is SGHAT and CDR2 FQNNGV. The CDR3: CASSHIRRLFF.

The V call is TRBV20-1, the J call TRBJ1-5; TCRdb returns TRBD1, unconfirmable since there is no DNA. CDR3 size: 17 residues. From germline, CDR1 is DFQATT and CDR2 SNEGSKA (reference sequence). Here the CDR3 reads CSARDPGYDRAIQPQHF.